Listed below are T cell receptor beta chains from one sample, sequenced in a study of tumor-infiltrating lymphocytes in primary liver carcinoma. MiXCR, run by TCRdb on the multiplex PCR reads, gives a single entry per CDR3 protein. The table has around 78,000 distinct CDR3 sequences, 71% seen once. The material sequenced was liver tumor tissue from sampling region 4. The receptors originated from a woman in her fifties or sixties with primary liver carcinoma and hepatitis B virus infection. CDR3s include the opening cysteine and the closing phenylalanine or tryptophan. A D gene is named only where the DNA matches it firmly. The size field is filled for only some rows; it gives once, few, many or a size class.

cdr3_nt	cdr3_aa	j_call	v_call	clone_size	d_call
TGTACCAGCGGCATCAGGGGGGCAAACCAAGAGACCCAGTACTTC	CTSGIRGANQETQYF	TRBJ2-5	TRBV5-6	-	-
TGTGCCAGCAGCTTCGGGACAGTGGGCAACTACGAGCAGTACTTC	CASSFGTVGNYEQYF	TRBJ2-7	TRBV11-3	-	TRBD1
TGTGCCAGCAGTTCGCAGGGGGCCACTGAAGCTCTCTTT	CASSSQGATEALF	TRBJ1-1	TRBV12-3/TRBV12-4	-	TRBD1
TGTGCCAGCAGTTCTGGACCAGCGAACACCCAGTACTTC	CASSSGPANTQYF	TRBJ2-5	TRBV6-2/TRBV6-3	-	-
TGTGCCAGTAGCCAAAATCCCTCTAGCACAGATACGCATTATTTT	CASSQNPSSTDTHYF	TRBJ2-3	TRBV4-2	-	-
TGTGCCAGCAGTTACGGGCCCAGCCATCAGCCCCAGCATTTT	CASSYGPSHQPQHF	TRBJ1-5	TRBV6-5	many	-
TGCAGTGAAGGGGCGAACACTGAAGCTTTCTTT	CSEGANTEAFF	TRBJ1-1	TRBV20-1	-	-
TGTGCCAGCAGCTTGACAGCGGCTGCTCGGGCTGAGCAGTTCTTC	CASSLTAAARAEQFF	TRBJ2-1	TRBV11-3	-	-
TGTGCAAGCAGCTTAAATAACGGGAGGGTTGACAATGAGTGGTTCTTC	CASSLNNGRVDNEWFF	TRBJ2-1	TRBV11-3	-	TRBD2
TGCGCCAGCAGCTCCCCAAGGCGGGGCTATGGCTACACGTTC	CASSSPRRGYGYTF	TRBJ1-2	TRBV5-6	-	-
TGTGCCAACAGCATCAGGGGGGCAAAGCAAGAGACCCAGTACTTC	CANSIRGAKQETQYF	TRBJ2-5	TRBV5-6	-	-
TGTTCCAGCAGTACCAGTATGAGGTGCTACACCTTC	CSSSTSMRCYTF	TRBJ1-2	TRBV6-5	-	-
TGCACCAGCAGCCACAGGGGAGGGGGTGGCTACACCTTC	CTSSHRGGGGYTF	TRBJ1-2	TRBV4-2	-	TRBD1
TGTGCCAGCTCCCGGACACTCCAATCCTACGAGCAGTACTTC	CASSRTLQSYEQYF	TRBJ2-7	TRBV6-1	many	-
TGTGCCAGCAGCTCAGGACAGGGAAATTCACCCCTCCACTTT	CASSSGQGNSPLHF	TRBJ1-6	TRBV28	many	TRBD1